The clone carrying this T cell receptor (beta chain) was picked up many times. The record originates from a study of T cells in Graves' hyperthyroidism and ophthalmopathy. The CDR3 has 14 amino acids. With 5 bases removed from V and 2 bases from J, the gap between germline ends came to 12 bases. Germline CDR1 SEHNR, CDR2 FQNEAQ (reference sequence). TCR beta CDR3 region amplification was performed from RNA transcripts. The HTBI set primed first-round TCR CDR3 RT-PCR. TCRdb re-derived calls from the multiplex PCR reads in MiXCR, one entry per CDR3 protein. This table holds 85,000 to 110,000 distinct CDR3 sequences, approximately 50% found once.

This TCR was recovered from a man aged 40-50 years with Graves' hyperthyroidism. The chain employs TRBV7-9 and TRBJ2-5; tentative D call: TRBD2 (5 bases). Sequenced: blood. The DNA of the CDR3 is TGTGCCAGCAGCACCACCGGGATTCAAGAGACCCAGTACTTC. Protein: CASSTTGIQETQYF.